This is a list of T cell receptor beta chains from one sample in a study of cytomegalovirus exposure and HLA in healthy donors. Profiling relied on immunoSEQ multiplex PCR, and the TCRdb table lists in-frame clones only, not all of them. The sample has approximately 160,000 clones, around three quarters seen once. What was sequenced was PBMCs. Receptor source: a woman under 40 in good health and CMV-seronegative. Each CDR3 is given with its conserved first and last residue. Fields, in order: D gene, V gene, clone size, J gene, CDR3 DNA, CDR3 protein. A D gene is named only where the DNA matches it firmly. Clone size is given for some rows only: seen once, a few or many times, or a class if the clone is expanded.

-	TRBV5-4	-	TRBJ2-6	TGTGCCAGCAGCCATTATGAGGGTTACGCCAACGTCCTGACTTTC	CASSHYEGYANVLTF
-	TRBV6-5	-	TRBJ1-2	TGTGCCAGCAGTTACTCCACACCAGGGAGGTATGGCTACCCCTTC	CASSYSTPGRYGYPF
TRBD1	TRBV5-4	-	TRBJ2-3	TGTGCCAGCAGCTTGGTGGGGACAGCCTATAGCACAGATACGCAGTATTTT	CASSLVGTAYSTDTQYF
TRBD1	TRBV10-3	-	TRBJ2-3	TGTGCCATCAGTTTTCCGGGACAGGGGATAGATACGCAGTATTTT	CAISFPGQGIDTQYF
TRBD1	TRBV18	-	TRBJ2-2	TGTGCCAGCTCACCACCGGGGACAGGGGGCTTCACCGGGGAGCTGTTTTTT	CASSPPGTGGFTGELFF
-	TRBV30	once	TRBJ2-7	TGTGCCTGGAATCAGGACAGAGTATACGAGCAGTACTTC	CAWNQDRVYEQYF
-	TRBV2	-	TRBJ2-7	TGTGCCAGCAACAGGGAGGGCTACGAGCAGTACTTC	CASNREGYEQYF
TRBD2	TRBV30	-	TRBJ2-7	TGTGCCTGGAGTGCCTTCGACCAGCCTCTAGCGGGAGGGTTCTCCTACGAGCAGTACTTC	CAWSAFDQPLAGGFSYEQYF
-	TRBV7-9	-	TRBJ1-1	TGTGCCAGCAGCTTAGGGGGAGTATCAACAGCCGAAGCTTTCTTT	CASSLGGVSTAEAFF
TRBD1	TRBV10-2	-	TRBJ1-2	TGCGCCAGCAGTCCCCCGGACAGGGGAGACTATGGCTACACCTTC	CASSPPDRGDYGYTF
-	TRBV4-3	medium-sized	TRBJ1-2	TGCGCCAGCAGCCAAGATTACCCGGGATATGGCTACACCTTC	CASSQDYPGYGYTF
-	TRBV14	-	TRBJ1-2	TGTGCCAGCAGCCTACGGACAGAGGATAACTATGGCTACACCTTC	CASSLRTEDNYGYTF
-	TRBV5-4	-	TRBJ2-1	TGTGCCAGCAGCTTCGGCCACGACAGTGACGGACCGGTTGACAATGAGCAGTTCTTC	CASSFGHDSDGPVDNEQFF
-	TRBV6-5	-	TRBJ1-2	TGTGCCAGCAGACCCGACGGGGACTATGGCTACACCTTC	CASRPDGDYGYTF
-	TRBV9	-	TRBJ1-2	TGTGCCAGCAGCGTAGCCCGGACAGTTGATGGCTACACCTTC	CASSVARTVDGYTF
-	TRBV5-1	-	TRBJ1-1	TGCGCCAGCAGCTTAGCTGGGGCAGGGGAGACTGAAGCTTTCTTT	CASSLAGAGETEAFF
TRBD1	TRBV7-9	-	TRBJ1-3	TGTGCCAGCAGCCCTCCGACAGGGGAATGGAACACCATATATTTT	CASSPPTGEWNTIYF
TRBD2	TRBV18	-	TRBJ2-7	TGTGCCAGCTCACCGGCGGGGGGGCGCTACGAGCAGTACTTC	CASSPAGGRYEQYF
TRBD1	TRBV10-3	-	TRBJ1-2	TGTGCCATCAGTGAGTCGGAGGGGGCTTGGGGCTACACCTTC	CAISESEGAWGYTF
TRBD1	TRBV27	-	TRBJ2-2	TGTGCCAGCAGGAGACAGGGTAACACCGGGGAGCTGTTTTTT	CASRRQGNTGELFF
-	TRBV9	-	TRBJ1-2	TGTGCCAGCGCCGGGACTAACTATGGCTACACCTTC	CASAGTNYGYTF
TRBD1	TRBV28	-	TRBJ1-2	TGTGCCAGCAGTTTCCCTGGACAGGGCCACAAGATTAACTATGGCTACACCTTC	CASSFPGQGHKINYGYTF
-	TRBV5-6	-	TRBJ1-5	TGTGCCAGCAGCTTTTGTCCGCAGCCCCAGCATTTT	CASSFCPQPQHF
-	TRBV9	-	TRBJ1-1	TGTGCCAGCAGCGTTCTGGGGGCGAACACTGAAGCTTTCTTT	CASSVLGANTEAFF
TRBD2	TRBV27	-	TRBJ2-3	TGTGCCAGCTTCCCAGCGGGAGAGGTTAGGAATACGCAGTATTTT	CASFPAGEVRNTQYF
-	TRBV30	-	TRBJ1-2	TGTGCCTGGAGACAACCAGGCCATTATGGCTACACCTTC	CAWRQPGHYGYTF
TRBD2	TRBV5-8	few	TRBJ2-1	TGTGCCAGCAGCAGGTATAGCGGGAGGGCCGTAAATGAGCAGTTCTTC	CASSRYSGRAVNEQFF
-	TRBV5-4	-	TRBJ1-2	TGTGCCAGCAGCTTGGTGGGACTCAGAGGCTACACCTTC	CASSLVGLRGYTF
TRBD1	TRBV5-1	-	TRBJ1-5	TGCGCCAGCAGCTTGGCACAGGGGACTGCGCCCCAGCATTTT	CASSLAQGTAPQHF
-	TRBV2	-	TRBJ2-7	TGTGCCAGCAGTGAATTTGTGTCCTACGAGCAGTACTTC	CASSEFVSYEQYF
-	TRBV7-3	once	TRBJ2-6	TGTGCCAGCAGCTCCACCCATAGGGGGAGAGGGGCCAACGTCCTGACTTTC	CASSSTHRGRGANVLTF
TRBD2	TRBV5-4	-	TRBJ2-7	TGTGCCAGCAGCGTAAAACCGGGACTAGCGGGGAATACCTACGAGCAGTACTTC	CASSVKPGLAGNTYEQYF
-	TRBV11-1	few	TRBJ1-1	TGTGCCAGCAGCTTGGCCAGATCCACTGAAGCTTTCTTT	CASSLARSTEAFF
TRBD2	TRBV9	-	TRBJ2-3	TGTGCCAGCAGCGTAGGGACTAGCGGGGGCGGGGGGGATACGCAGTATTTT	CASSVGTSGGGGDTQYF
-	TRBV7-2	-	TRBJ2-3	TGTGCCAGCAGCTCTCAGCGGAGCACAGATACGCAGTATTTT	CASSSQRSTDTQYF
TRBD2	TRBV7-2	few	TRBJ2-7	TGTGCCAGCAGCTTAGGGGCGGGAGAAGGTCACGAGCAGTACTTC	CASSLGAGEGHEQYF
-	TRBV6-1	-	TRBJ1-1	TGTGCCAGCAGTGTAGTGAACACTGAAGCTTTCTTT	CASSVVNTEAFF
TRBD2	TRBV7-2	once	TRBJ2-1	TGTGCCAGCAGCCCGGGACTAGGGGCCTACAATGAGCAGTTCTTC	CASSPGLGAYNEQFF
TRBD1	TRBV27	few	TRBJ1-2	TGTGCCAGCAGGGGGACAGCTATAACCCCCTATGGCTACACCTTC	CASRGTAITPYGYTF
-	TRBV29-1	-	TRBJ1-1	TGCAGCGTTGAGAGGAACACAGGGCTGAACACTGAAGCTTTCTTT	CSVERNTGLNTEAFF
-	TRBV4-2	-	TRBJ1-2	TGTGCCAGCAGCCAGGAAAAGTTCGGGGAGGGTGGCTACACCTTC	CASSQEKFGEGGYTF
TRBD1	TRBV5-1	-	TRBJ2-2	TGCGCCAGCAGCACACAGGGGCAGGAGCTGTTTTTT	CASSTQGQELFF
-	TRBV2	-	TRBJ2-1	TGTGCCAGCACCGGACGGGGACAAACCAATGAGCAGTTCTTC	CASTGRGQTNEQFF
TRBD1	TRBV6-5	-	TRBJ2-7	TGTGCCAGCAGTTACGGTGGGACAGCGGCATACGAGCAGTACTTC	CASSYGGTAAYEQYF
-	TRBV23-1	once	TRBJ1-4	TGCGCCAGCAGTCAATCGAGGCGGTACAATGAAAAACTGTTTTTT	CASSQSRRYNEKLFF
-	TRBV2	-	TRBJ1-5	TGTGCCAGCAGTGCTATACAGAATAGCAATCAGCCCCAGCATTTT	CASSAIQNSNQPQHF
TRBD2	TRBV11-2	-	TRBJ2-7	TGTGCCAGCAGCTTAGTGGGACTAGCGGGAGGGCCGTCCTACGAGCAGTACTTC	CASSLVGLAGGPSYEQYF
-	TRBV5-1	-	TRBJ1-2	TGCGCCAGCAGCTTTACACAGGACTATGGCTACACCTTC	CASSFTQDYGYTF
TRBD1	TRBV11-3	-	TRBJ1-1	TGTGCCAGCAGCTTAGATTCGGGACAGGAAGCTTTCTTT	CASSLDSGQEAFF
TRBD2	TRBV9	-	TRBJ2-3	TGTGCCAGCAGCTCAAGAACCGGGACTAGCGGGGACGATACGCAGTATTTT	CASSSRTGTSGDDTQYF
-	TRBV30	-	TRBJ1-6	TGTGCCTGGAGGGAGGCTAGCTCCTATAATTCACCCCTCCACTTT	CAWREASSYNSPLHF
-	TRBV4-2	few	TRBJ1-5	TGTGCCAGCAGCCGAGGGCGTCAGCCCCAGCATTTT	CASSRGRQPQHF
TRBD1	TRBV27	-	TRBJ1-1	TGTGCCAGCAGTCTTAGGTTACAGGGGGGGACTGAAGCTTTCTTT	CASSLRLQGGTEAFF
TRBD1	TRBV27	-	TRBJ2-5	TGTGCCAGCAGTTTAGGGACAGGCCAAGAGACCCAGTACTTC	CASSLGTGQETQYF
-	TRBV4-2	-	TRBJ2-7	TGTGCCAGCAGCCAAGTTCAGACGGGGTCGGCGCCACTTTACGAGCAGTACTTC	CASSQVQTGSAPLYEQYF
TRBD1	TRBV29-1	-	TRBJ1-2	TGCAGCCAGGGGACAGGGGGCGGCTACACCTTC	CSQGTGGGYTF